This T cell receptor (beta chain) was observed in a study of blood T cell repertoires in COVID-19. Looking at the study overall: The samples span acute and convalescent COVID-19 from the United States, Italy and Spain.

Original analysis: Estimation of nucleated cell counts was performed using reference gene primer amplification. Clones were read by immunoSEQ multiplex PCR, and TCRdb kept only the in-frame ones, dropping some. Clone size and V and J calls were adopted from that table, with D and trimming inferred from the DNA. The sample consists of tens of thousands of clones, 79% of them appearing once. Per the germline V gene, CDR1 is MNHNY and CDR2 is SVGAGI (reference sequence). J gave up 4 bases and V 5 bases, and 2 bases lay outside the gene matches. This CDR3 spans 13 amino acids. Sequenced input: peripheral blood. V and J are TRBV6-6 and TRBJ1-2; TRBD1 agrees at 9 bases. This TCR was recovered from a woman of 80 years or more with acute or convalescent COVID-19. CDR3 DNA sequence: TGTGCCAGCAGTACGGACAGGGGCTATGGCTACACCTTC. Protein product: CASSTDRGYGYTF.